This entry lists 5 T cell receptor beta chains sequenced from one sample in a study of beta chain features in type 1 diabetes. Of the isolated RNA, all was reverse transcribed, and so the sequenced material was expressed TCRB transcripts. Some clones are missing from TCRdb's copy, which holds only in-frame ones; the method was immunoSEQ multiplex PCR. The sample has 330,000 or so clones, 20% seen once. Source material: naive CD4+ T cells from blood. The receptors were gathered from a woman under 30 in good health.

The rearrangement uses TRBV4-1 and TRBJ2-6; D is unclear. V shed 3 bases and J shed 3 bases, with 12 bases lying between them. The CDR3 is 16 residues long. Germline V gene lookup returns CDR1 MGHRA and CDR2 YSYEKL. CDR3: CASSQWLGYGANVLTF. The CDR3, as DNA: TGCGCCAGCAGCCAGTGGCTGGGCTATGGGGCCAACGTCCTGACTTTC.

V is TRBV7-9 and J is TRBJ2-3, with D perhaps matching TRBD2 (6 bases). V shed 2 bases and J shed 2 bases, with 11 bases lying between them. Germline CDR1 reads SEHNR; CDR2 reads FQNEAQ (reference sequence). The CDR3 totals 15 residues. This CDR3 reads CASSLSVAATDTQYF. CDR3 bases: TGTGCCAGCAGCTTATCGGTAGCGGCCACAGATACGCAGTATTTT.

This clone occurred a few times. The chain carries TRBV2 and TRBJ1-5; tentatively, D is TRBD1 (5 bases). Germline V gives CDR1 SNHLY, CDR2 FYNNEI. This CDR3 spans 14 amino acids. The V end lost 4 bases, the J end lost 0 bases, and 7 bases lay between the germline ends. This chain's CDR3 is CASSGQNSNQPQHF. CDR3 coding DNA: TGTGCCAGCAGTGGACAGAATAGCAATCAGCCCCAGCATTTT.

This rearrangement joins TRBV4-3 to TRBJ2-2, with TRBD2 matching over 7 bases. There are 15 residues in the CDR3. Looked up from germline, CDR1 is LGHNA and CDR2 is YSLEER. The V segment lost 0 bases and the J segment 6 bases; nucleotides outside the gene matches: 4. CDR3 sequence: CASSQEDSGPGELFF. In nucleotides, the CDR3 is TGCGCCAGCAGCCAAGAGGATAGCGGGCCCGGGGAGCTGTTTTTT.

A few counts support this clone. V usage is TRBV7-2 and J usage is TRBJ2-5; 8 nucleotides align to TRBD2. In germline, CDR1 is SGHTA, CDR2 FQGNSA. Trimming removed 0 bases from V and 0 bases from J; junction bases left unmatched: 3. This CDR3 has 16 residues. The DNA of the CDR3 is TGTGCCAGCAGCTTAGCGAAGCGGGGGTACCAAGAGACCCAGTACTTC. Its translation is CASSLAKRGYQETQYF.